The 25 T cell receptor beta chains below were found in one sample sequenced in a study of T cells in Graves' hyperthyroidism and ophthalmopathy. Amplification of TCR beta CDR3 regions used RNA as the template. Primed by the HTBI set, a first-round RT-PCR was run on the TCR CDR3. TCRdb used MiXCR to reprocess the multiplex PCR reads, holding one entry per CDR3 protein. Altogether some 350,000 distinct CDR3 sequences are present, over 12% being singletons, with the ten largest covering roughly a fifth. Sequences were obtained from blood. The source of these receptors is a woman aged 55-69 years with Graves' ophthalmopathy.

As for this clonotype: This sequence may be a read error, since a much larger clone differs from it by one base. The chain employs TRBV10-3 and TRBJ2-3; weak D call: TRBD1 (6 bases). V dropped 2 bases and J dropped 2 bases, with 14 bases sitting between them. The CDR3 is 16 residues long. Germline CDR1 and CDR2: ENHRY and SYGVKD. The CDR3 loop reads CAISEPTGMDTDTQYF. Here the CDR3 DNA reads TGTGCCATCAGTGAGCCCACAGGGATGGACACAGATACGCAGTATTTT.

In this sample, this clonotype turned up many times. The CDR3 nucleotides are TGCGCCAGCAGCTTCTCGCGCCCCACAGATACGCAGTATTTT. This translates into CASSFSRPTDTQYF. The rearrangement uses TRBV5-1 and TRBJ2-3; D unclear. From germline, CDR1 is SGHRS and CDR2 YFSETQ. Trimming removed 2 bases at V and 2 bases at J, with 9 bases between. The CDR3 runs to 14 residues. Using reference TRBV5-1 and TRBJ2-3 for the parts outside the CDR3, the full variable domain is KAGVTQTPRYLIKTRGQQVTLSCSPISGHRSVSWYQQTPGQGLQFLFEYFSETQRNKGNFPGRFSGRQFSNSRSEMNVSTLELGDSALYLCASSFSRPTDTQYFGPGTRLTVL.

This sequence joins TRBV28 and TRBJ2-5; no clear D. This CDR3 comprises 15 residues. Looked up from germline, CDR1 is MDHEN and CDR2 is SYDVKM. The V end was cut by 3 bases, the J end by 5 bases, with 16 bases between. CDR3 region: CASSFHQDLRETQYF. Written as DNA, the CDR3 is TGTGCCAGCAGTTTTCACCAAGACCTTCGGGAGACCCAGTACTTC.

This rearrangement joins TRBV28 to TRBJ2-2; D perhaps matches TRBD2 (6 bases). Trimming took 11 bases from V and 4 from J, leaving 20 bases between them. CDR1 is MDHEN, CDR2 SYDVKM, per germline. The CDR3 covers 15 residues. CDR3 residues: CAGIPGVFGTGELFF. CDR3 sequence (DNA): TGTGCCGGCATCCCGGGAGTGTTCGGCACCGGGGAGCTGTTTTTT.

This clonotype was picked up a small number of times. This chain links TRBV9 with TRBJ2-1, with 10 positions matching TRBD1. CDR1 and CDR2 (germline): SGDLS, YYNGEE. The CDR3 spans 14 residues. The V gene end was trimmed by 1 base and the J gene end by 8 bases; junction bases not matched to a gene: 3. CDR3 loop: CASSVRQGAHEQFF. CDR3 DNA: TGTGCCAGCAGCGTACGACAGGGGGCACATGAGCAGTTCTTC.

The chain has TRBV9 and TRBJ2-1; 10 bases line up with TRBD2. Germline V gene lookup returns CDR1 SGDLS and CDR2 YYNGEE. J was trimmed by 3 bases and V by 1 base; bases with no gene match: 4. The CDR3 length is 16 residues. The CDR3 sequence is CASSVFLAGDYNEQFF. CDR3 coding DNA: TGTGCCAGCAGCGTATTCCTAGCGGGAGACTACAATGAGCAGTTCTTC.

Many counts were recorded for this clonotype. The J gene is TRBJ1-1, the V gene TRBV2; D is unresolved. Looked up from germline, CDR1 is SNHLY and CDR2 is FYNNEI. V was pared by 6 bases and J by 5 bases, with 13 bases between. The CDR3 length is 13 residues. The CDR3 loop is CASRRTGVTEAFF. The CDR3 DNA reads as TGTGCCAGCAGACGCACCGGGGTTACTGAAGCTTTCTTT.

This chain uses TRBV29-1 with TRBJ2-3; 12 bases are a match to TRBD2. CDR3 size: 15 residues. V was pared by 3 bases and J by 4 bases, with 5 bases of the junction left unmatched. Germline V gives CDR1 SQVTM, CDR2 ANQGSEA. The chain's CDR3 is CSVDGLAGPPDTQYF. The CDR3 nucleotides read TGCAGCGTTGATGGACTAGCGGGACCCCCAGATACGCAGTATTTT.

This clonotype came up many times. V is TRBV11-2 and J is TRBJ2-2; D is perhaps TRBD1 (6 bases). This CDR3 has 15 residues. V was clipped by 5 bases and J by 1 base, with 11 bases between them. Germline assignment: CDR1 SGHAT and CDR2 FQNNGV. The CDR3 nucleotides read TGTGCCAGCAGCACCGGGACATTGAACACCGGGGAGCTGTTTTTT. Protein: CASSTGTLNTGELFF.

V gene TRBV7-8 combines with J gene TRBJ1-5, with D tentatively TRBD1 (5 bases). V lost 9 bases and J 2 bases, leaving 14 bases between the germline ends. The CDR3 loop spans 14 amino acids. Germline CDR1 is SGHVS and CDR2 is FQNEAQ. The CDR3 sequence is CASSIRGGNQPQHF. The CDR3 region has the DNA TGTGCCAGTAGTATCCGGGGGGGCAATCAGCCCCAGCATTTT.

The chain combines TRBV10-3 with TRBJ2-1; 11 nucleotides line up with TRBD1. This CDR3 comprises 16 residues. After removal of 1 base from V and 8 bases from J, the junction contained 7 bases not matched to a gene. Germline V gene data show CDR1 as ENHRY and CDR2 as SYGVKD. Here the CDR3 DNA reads TGTGCCATCAGTGAGTTACCGGGACAGGGGGTCGATGAGCAGTTCTTC. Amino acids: CAISELPGQGVDEQFF.

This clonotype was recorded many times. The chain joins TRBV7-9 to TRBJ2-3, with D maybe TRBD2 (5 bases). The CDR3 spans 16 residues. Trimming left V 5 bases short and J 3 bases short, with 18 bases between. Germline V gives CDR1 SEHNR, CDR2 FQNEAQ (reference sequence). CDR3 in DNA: TGTGCCAGCAGCCTAACGCAAGCGGTGGCAACAGATACGCAGTATTTT. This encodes CASSLTQAVATDTQYF. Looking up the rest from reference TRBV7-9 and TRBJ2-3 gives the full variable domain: DTGVSQNPRHKITKRGQNVTFRCDPISEHNRLYWYRQTLGQGPEFLTYFQNEAQLEKSRLLSDRFSAERPKGSFSTLEIQRTEQGDSAMYLCASSLTQAVATDTQYFGPGTRLTVL.

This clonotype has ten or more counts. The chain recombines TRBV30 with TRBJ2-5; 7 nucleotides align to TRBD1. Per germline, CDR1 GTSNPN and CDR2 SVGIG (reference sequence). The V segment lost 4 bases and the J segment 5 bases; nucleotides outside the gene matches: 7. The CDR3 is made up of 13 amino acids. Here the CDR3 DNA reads TGTGCCTGGATTCGACAGGGACGGGAGACCCAGTACTTC. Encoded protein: CAWIRQGRETQYF.

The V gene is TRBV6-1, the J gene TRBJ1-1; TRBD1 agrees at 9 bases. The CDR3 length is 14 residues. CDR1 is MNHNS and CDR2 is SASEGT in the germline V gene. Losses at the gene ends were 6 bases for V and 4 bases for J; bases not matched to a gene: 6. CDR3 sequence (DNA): TGTGCCAGCAGGAGGGACAGGGCAGCCACTGAAGCTTTCTTT. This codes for CASRRDRAATEAFF.

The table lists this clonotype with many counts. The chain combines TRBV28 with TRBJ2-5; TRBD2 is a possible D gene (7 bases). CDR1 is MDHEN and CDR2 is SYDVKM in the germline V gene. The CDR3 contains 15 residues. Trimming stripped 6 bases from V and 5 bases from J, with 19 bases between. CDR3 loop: CASRTEGGVYETQYF. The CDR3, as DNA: TGTGCCAGCAGGACCGAAGGGGGGGTGTACGAGACCCAGTACTTC.

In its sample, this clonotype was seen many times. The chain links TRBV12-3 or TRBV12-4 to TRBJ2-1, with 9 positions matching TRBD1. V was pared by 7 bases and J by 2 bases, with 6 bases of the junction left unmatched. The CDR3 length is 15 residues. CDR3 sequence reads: CASIPGTGTYNEQFF. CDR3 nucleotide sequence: TGTGCCAGCATCCCCGGGACAGGGACCTACAATGAGCAGTTCTTC.

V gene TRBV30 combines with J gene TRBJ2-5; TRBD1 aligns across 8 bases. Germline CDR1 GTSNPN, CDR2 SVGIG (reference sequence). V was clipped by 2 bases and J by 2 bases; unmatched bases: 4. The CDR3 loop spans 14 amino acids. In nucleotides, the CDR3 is TGTGCCTGGAGTCGGACAGGGCTGCAAGAGACCCAGTACTTC. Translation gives CAWSRTGLQETQYF.

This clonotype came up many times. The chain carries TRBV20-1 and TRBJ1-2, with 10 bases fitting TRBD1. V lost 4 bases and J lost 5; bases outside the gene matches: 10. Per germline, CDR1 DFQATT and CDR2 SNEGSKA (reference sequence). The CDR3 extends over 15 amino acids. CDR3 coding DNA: TGCAGTGCTATCAAGGGACAGGGGTTTGGATATGGCTACACCTTC. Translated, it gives CSAIKGQGFGYGYTF.

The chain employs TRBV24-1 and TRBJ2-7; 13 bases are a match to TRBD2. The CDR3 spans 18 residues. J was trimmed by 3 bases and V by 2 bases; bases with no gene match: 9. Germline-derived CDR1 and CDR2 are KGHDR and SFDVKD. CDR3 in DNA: TGTGCCACCAGTGATTCTGGGACTAGCGGGGCCATTGACTACGAGCAGTACTTC. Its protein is CATSDSGTSGAIDYEQYF.

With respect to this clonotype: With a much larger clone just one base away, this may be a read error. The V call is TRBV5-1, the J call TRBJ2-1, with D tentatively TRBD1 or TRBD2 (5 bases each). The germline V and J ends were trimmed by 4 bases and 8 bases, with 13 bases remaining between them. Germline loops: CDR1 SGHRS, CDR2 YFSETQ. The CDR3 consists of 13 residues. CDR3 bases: TGCGCCAGCAGCCCCGGGGCAAGGGATGAGCAGTTCTTC. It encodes CASSPGARDEQFF.

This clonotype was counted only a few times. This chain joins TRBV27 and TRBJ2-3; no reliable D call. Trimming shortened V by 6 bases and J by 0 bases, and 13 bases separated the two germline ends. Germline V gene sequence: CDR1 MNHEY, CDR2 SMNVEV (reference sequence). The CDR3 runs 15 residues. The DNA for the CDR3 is TGTGCCAGCAGCTACCTGGGGTCTAGCACAGATACGCAGTATTTT. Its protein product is CASSYLGSSTDTQYF.

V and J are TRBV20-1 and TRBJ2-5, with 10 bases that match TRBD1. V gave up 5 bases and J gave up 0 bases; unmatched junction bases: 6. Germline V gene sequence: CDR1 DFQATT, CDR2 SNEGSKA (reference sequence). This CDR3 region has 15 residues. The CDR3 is CSALTGGQYQETQYF. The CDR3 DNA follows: TGCAGTGCTTTGACAGGGGGCCAGTACCAAGAGACCCAGTACTTC.

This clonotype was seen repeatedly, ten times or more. The DNA of the CDR3 is TGCGCCAGCAGCTGGGGACAAACCATCGGGGGCTACACCTTC. This codes for CASSWGQTIGGYTF. V usage is TRBV5-1 and J usage is TRBJ1-2; TRBD1 might be the D (6 bases). The CDR3 contains 14 residues. The V end lost 3 bases, the J end lost 8 bases, and 17 bases lay between the germline ends. The germline V gene encodes CDR1 SGHRS and CDR2 YFSETQ. The variable domain in full, completed from reference TRBV5-1 and TRBJ1-2, reads KAGVTQTPRYLIKTRGQQVTLSCSPISGHRSVSWYQQTPGQGLQFLFEYFSETQRNKGNFPGRFSGRQFSNSRSEMNVSTLELGDSALYLCASSWGQTIGGYTFGSGTRLTVV.

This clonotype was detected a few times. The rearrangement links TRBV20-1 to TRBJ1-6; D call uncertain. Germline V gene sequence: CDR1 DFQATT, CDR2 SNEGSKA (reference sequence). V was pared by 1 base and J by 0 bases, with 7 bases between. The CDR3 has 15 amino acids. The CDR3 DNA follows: TGCAGTGCTAGAGCGGAGAGCTCCTATAATTCACCCCTCCACTTT. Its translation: CSARAESSYNSPLHF.

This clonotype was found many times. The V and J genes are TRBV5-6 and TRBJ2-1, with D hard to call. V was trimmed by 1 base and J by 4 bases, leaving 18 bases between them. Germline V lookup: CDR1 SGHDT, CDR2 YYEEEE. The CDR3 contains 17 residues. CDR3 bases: TGTGCCAGCAGCTTGTTGAGCCTGGCCGTAGAGTACAATGAGCAGTTCTTC. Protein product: CASSLLSLAVEYNEQFF.